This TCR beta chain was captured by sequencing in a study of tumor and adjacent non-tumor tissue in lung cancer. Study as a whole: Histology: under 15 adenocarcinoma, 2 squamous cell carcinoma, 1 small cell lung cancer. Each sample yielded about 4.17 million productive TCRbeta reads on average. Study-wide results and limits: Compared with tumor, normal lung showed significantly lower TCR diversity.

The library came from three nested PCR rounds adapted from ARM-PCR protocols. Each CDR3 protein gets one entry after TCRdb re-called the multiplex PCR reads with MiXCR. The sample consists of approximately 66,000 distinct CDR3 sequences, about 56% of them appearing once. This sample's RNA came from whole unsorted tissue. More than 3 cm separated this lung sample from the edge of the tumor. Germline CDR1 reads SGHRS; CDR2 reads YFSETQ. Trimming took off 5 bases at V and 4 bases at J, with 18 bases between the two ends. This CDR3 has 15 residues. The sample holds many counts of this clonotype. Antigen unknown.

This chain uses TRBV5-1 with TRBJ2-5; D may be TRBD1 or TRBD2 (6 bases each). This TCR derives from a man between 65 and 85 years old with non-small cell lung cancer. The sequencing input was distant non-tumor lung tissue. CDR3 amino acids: CASRMGGYLSETQYF. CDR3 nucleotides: TGCGCCAGCAGAATGGGGGGCTATTTGTCAGAGACCCAGTACTTC.